The subject of this entry is one TCR beta chain. Some clones are missing from TCRdb's copy, which holds only in-frame ones; the method was immunoSEQ multiplex PCR. This sample has 80,000 to 100,000 clones; roughly 90% occur once, and the top ten carry about 2.2%. Trimming removed 3 bases at V and 5 bases at J, with 14 bases between. Germline CDR1 SEHNR, CDR2 FQNEAQ (reference sequence). The CDR3 length is 14 residues. This sample is part of a study of cytomegalovirus exposure and HLA in healthy donors. This sequence originates from a man aged 30 to 39 in good health and CMV-seronegative. Material: PBMCs. The gene calls are TRBV7-9 and TRBJ2-7, with D possibly being TRBD2 (5 bases). The CDR3 loop is CASSFETGNDEQYF. DNA of the CDR3: TGTGCCAGCAGCTTTGAGACGGGGAACGACGAGCAGTACTTC.